These 30 T cell receptor beta chains were sequenced from one sample in a study of T-cell memory formation after mild COVID-19. Each CDR3 protein is one row after TCRdb ran MiXCR on the 5' RACE reads. There are approximately 440,000 distinct CDR3 sequences in the sample; roughly 20% occur only once, and 7.5% to 9.5% lies in the top ten. Sequences were obtained from PBMCs or a T cell subset sorted from them (not recorded which). All receptors come from an adult woman who had mild COVID-19 (a few samples of this study predate the infection). Cell type and time point are not known.

CDR3 nucleotides: TGCAGTGCTAGTAGGAGGGCCCCCACCTTC. Amino acids: CSASRRAPTF. The chain employs TRBV20-1 and TRBJ1-2, with no clear D. From germline, CDR1 is DFQATT and CDR2 SNEGSKA (reference sequence). V was trimmed by 3 bases and J by 13 bases, leaving 12 bases between them. The CDR3 extends over 10 amino acids.

This clonotype came up a few times. The genes are TRBV7-8 and TRBJ2-5; 11 nucleotides line up with TRBD1. CDR3 length: 15 amino acids. Germline CDR1 and CDR2: SGHVS and FQNEAQ. V shed 0 bases, J shed 5 bases, and the junction held 2 bases outside the gene matches. CDR3 nucleotides: TGTGCCAGCAGCTTAGCGCGGGACAGGGGGGAGACCCAGTACTTC. Its protein is CASSLARDRGETQYF.

This chain uses TRBV20-1 with TRBJ2-7; 11 nucleotides align to TRBD2. CDR1 DFQATT and CDR2 SNEGSKA come from the germline V gene (reference sequence). The CDR3 covers 14 residues. The V gene end was trimmed by 5 bases and the J gene end by 2 bases; junction bases not matched to a gene: 5. CDR3 sequence: CSALTSGGPYEQYF. CDR3 coding DNA: TGCAGTGCTTTAACTAGCGGGGGACCCTACGAGCAGTACTTC.

This chain joins TRBV4-1 and TRBJ2-2; possibly TRBD1 or TRBD2 for D (5 bases each). Germline lookup yields CDR1 MGHRA and CDR2 YSYEKL. CDR3 length: 17 residues. V gave up 4 bases and J gave up 5 bases, with 20 bases separating them. CDR3 region: CASSPAGSTGGTGELFF. DNA for the CDR3: TGCGCCAGCAGCCCTGCCGGAAGCACAGGAGGAACCGGGGAGCTGTTTTTT.

The V and J genes are TRBV20-1 and TRBJ2-5, with D unresolved. Germline CDR1 reads DFQATT; CDR2 reads SNEGSKA (reference sequence). Trimming left V 2 bases short and J 5 bases short, with 6 bases between. The CDR3 loop spans 11 amino acids. The CDR3 nucleotides are TGCAGTGCTAGATCGAGGGAGACCCAGTACTTC. Translation: CSARSRETQYF.

The chain has TRBV7-6 and TRBJ2-3, with TRBD2 matching 11 bases. The CDR3 runs 19 residues. CDR1 is SGHVS, CDR2 FNYEAQ, per germline. Germline trimming cut 7 bases from V and 0 bases from J; bases unmatched to any gene: 15. CDR3 residues: CASTKWSETSGVSTDTQYF. CDR3 sequence (DNA): TGTGCCAGCACTAAATGGTCCGAGACTAGCGGGGTTAGCACAGATACGCAGTATTTT.

This chain joins TRBV12-3 or TRBV12-4 and TRBJ1-5; D is perhaps TRBD1 (5 bases). CDR3 size: 16 residues. V was trimmed by 6 bases and J by 5 bases, leaving 20 bases between them. CDR3 amino acids: CASSDRPGSVDQPQHF. The CDR3 DNA reads TGTGCCAGCAGCGACCGCCCAGGGTCGGTGGATCAGCCCCAGCATTTT.

This clonotype has a handful of counts. The chain employs TRBV4-3 and TRBJ1-5, with unresolved D. CDR3 length: 15 residues. Germline CDR1 and CDR2: LGHNA and YSLEER. Trimming shortened V by 0 bases and J by 2 bases, and 8 bases separated the two germline ends. DNA for the CDR3: TGCGCCAGCAGCCAAGAATGGGCCCGCAATCAGCCCCAGCATTTT. The encoded protein is CASSQEWARNQPQHF.

The gene calls are TRBV6-5 and TRBJ2-7, with D maybe TRBD1 (6 bases). This CDR3 has 13 amino acids. The V and J ends lost 6 bases and 2 bases respectively, with 11 bases between them. Germline V gene lookup returns CDR1 MNHEY and CDR2 SVGAGI. CDR3 loop: CASRMDSTYEQYF. Here the CDR3 DNA reads TGTGCCAGCAGAATGGACAGTACCTACGAGCAGTACTTC.

CDR3 in DNA: TGTGCCAGCAGCTCCTTAGGGGGGGCCCAGTACTTC. It specifies CASSSLGGAQYF. The rearrangement uses TRBV7-3 and TRBJ2-5; tentative D call: TRBD2 (7 bases). This CDR3 is built from 12 residues. Trimming shortened V by 4 bases and J by 9 bases, and 12 bases separated the two germline ends. Germline CDR1 reads SGHTA; CDR2 reads FQGTGA. Full variable domain (rest looked up from reference TRBV7-3 and TRBJ2-5): GAGVSQTPSNKVTEKGKYVELRCDPISGHTALYWYRQSLGQGPEFLIYFQGTGAADDSGLPNDRFFAVRPEGSVSTLKIQRTERGDSAVYLCASSSLGGAQYFGPGTRLLVL.

The chain uses TRBV7-9 and TRBJ2-7; D call uncertain. V was pared by 1 base and J by 7 bases, with 8 bases between. Germline loops: CDR1 SEHNR, CDR2 FQNEAQ (reference sequence). CDR3 size: 12 residues. The CDR3 sequence is CASSLGEFEQYF. The DNA of the CDR3 is TGTGCCAGCAGCTTAGGGGAATTTGAGCAGTACTTC.

This clonotype has a handful of counts. The chain is built from TRBV30 and TRBJ2-7; TRBD1 matches at 11 bases. The germline CDR1 and CDR2 sequences are GTSNPN and SVGIG (reference sequence). V gave up 0 bases and J gave up 5 bases; unmatched junction bases: 3. The CDR3 length is 14 residues. The CDR3 DNA is TGTGCCTGGAGTGTACAGGGACAGGGGGACGAGCAGTACTTC. This gives the protein CAWSVQGQGDEQYF.

The V and J genes are TRBV5-1 and TRBJ2-7; TRBD2 matches at 12 bases. This CDR3 contains 15 residues. With 0 bases clipped from V and 6 bases from J, the junction kept 4 bases outside the gene matches. Germline assignment: CDR1 SGHRS and CDR2 YFSETQ. CDR3 in DNA: TGCGCCAGCAGCTTGGGACTAGCGGGAGTCGCCGAGCAGTACTTC. Translating it yields CASSLGLAGVAEQYF.

This chain links TRBV2 with TRBJ1-5; D ambiguous. Germline CDR1 SNHLY, CDR2 FYNNEI. The CDR3 totals 14 residues. The V end lost 7 bases, the J end lost 0 bases, and 10 bases lay between the germline ends. The CDR3 region is CASTASYSNQPQHF. The CDR3 nucleotides are TGTGCCAGCACCGCCTCATATAGCAATCAGCCCCAGCATTTT.

This clonotype has more than one count but fewer than ten. This chain uses TRBV11-2 with TRBJ2-7, with TRBD2 matching over 11 bases. Trimming took 2 bases from V and 0 from J; bases not matched to a gene: 6. The CDR3 extends over 17 amino acids. In germline, CDR1 is SGHAT, CDR2 FQNNGV. The DNA of the CDR3 is TGTGCCAGCAGCTTAACTAGCGGGAGAGGATCCTCCTACGAGCAGTACTTC. Its translation is CASSLTSGRGSSYEQYF.

The rearrangement joins TRBV7-8 to TRBJ2-7; 8 nucleotides align to TRBD1. V shed 5 bases, J shed 0 bases, and the junction held 6 bases outside the gene matches. CDR1 and CDR2 from the germline V gene are SGHVS and FQNEAQ. This CDR3 has 15 amino acids. CDR3 region: CASSPRQGHSYEQYF. CDR3 coding DNA: TGTGCCAGCAGCCCCCGACAGGGGCACTCCTACGAGCAGTACTTC.

This clonotype has a handful of counts. The genes are TRBV29-1 and TRBJ1-3, with D perhaps matching TRBD1 (6 bases). The CDR3 totals 15 residues. The V and J ends lost 1 base and 1 base respectively, with 11 bases between them. Germline CDR1 reads SQVTM; CDR2 reads ANQGSEA. CDR3 DNA: TGCAGCGTTGAAGCTGAACAGGGATCTGGAAACACCATATATTTT. Translation gives CSVEAEQGSGNTIYF.

This chain links TRBV6-5 with TRBJ1-2, with 7 bases fitting TRBD1. The CDR3 sequence is 15 residues long. J lost 4 bases, V lost 4 bases, and 9 bases had no gene match. In germline, CDR1 is MNHEY, CDR2 SVGAGI. The CDR3 here is CASSFRGVAFYGYTF. CDR3 DNA: TGTGCCAGCAGTTTCAGGGGGGTGGCATTCTATGGCTACACCTTC.

The V gene is TRBV6-7, the J gene TRBJ1-1; unclear D gene. TRBV6-7 is marked as an open reading frame, function uncertain. Deletions cut 2 bases from V and 0 bases from J, with 16 bases between. CDR3 length: 17 amino acids. The CDR3 region is CASSYRGDGGMNTEAFF. CDR3 nucleotide sequence: TGTGCCAGCAGTTACCGCGGGGATGGAGGTATGAACACTGAAGCTTTCTTT.

The rearrangement links TRBV27 to TRBJ1-1; D remains ambiguous. Trimming stripped 6 bases from V and 2 bases from J, with 13 bases between. The CDR3 runs 14 residues. CDR1 is MNHEY and CDR2 is SMNVEV in the germline V gene (reference sequence). The CDR3 DNA follows: TGTGCCAGCAGATTACATACTTTCAACACTGAAGCTTTCTTT. It encodes CASRLHTFNTEAFF.

This clonotype was seen ten or more times. The chain is built from TRBV7-2 and TRBJ2-3, with D hard to call. This CDR3 is 12 amino acids long. The V end lost 5 bases, the J end lost 7 bases, and 10 bases lay between the germline ends. Germline V gives CDR1 SGHTA, CDR2 FQGNSA. In DNA, the CDR3 is TGTGCCAGCAGCCCCGATCGCAATACGCAGTATTTT. Translated, it gives CASSPDRNTQYF.

This clonotype appeared a few times. The gene calls are TRBV5-1 and TRBJ2-1; D unresolved. Trimming shortened V by 4 bases and J by 6 bases, and 17 bases separated the two germline ends. This CDR3 is 15 amino acids long. Germline CDR1 SGHRS, CDR2 YFSETQ. The CDR3 sequence is CASSVGRHPLNEQFF. As DNA, the CDR3 is TGCGCCAGCAGCGTAGGAAGACACCCCCTCAATGAGCAGTTCTTC.

The DNA of the CDR3 is TGCGCCAGCAGCTTTTACGGGAACACGGGCTCCTACAATGAGCAGTTCTTC. Translation gives CASSFYGNTGSYNEQFF. The V and J genes are TRBV5-1 and TRBJ2-1, with a tentative D call TRBD2 (5 bases). The V gene's germline CDR1 is SGHRS and CDR2 YFSETQ. The CDR3 is 17 amino acids. V lost 2 bases, J lost 0 bases, and 15 bases lay in between.

This clonotype was seen a handful of times. CDR3 residues: CASSVDGIEAFF. The CDR3 nucleotides are TGTGCCAGCAGCGTAGATGGCATTGAAGCTTTCTTT. This rearrangement joins TRBV9 to TRBJ1-1; D unresolved. This CDR3 spans 12 amino acids. Germline V CDR1 and CDR2: SGDLS, YYNGEE. Trimming took off 0 bases at V and 7 bases at J, with 7 bases between the two ends.

The rearrangement links TRBV4-1 to TRBJ2-7, with a weak D call TRBD1 (6 bases). The ends were cut back, 1 base at V and 3 bases at J, with 13 bases in the middle. CDR3 size: 15 residues. Germline V lookup: CDR1 MGHRA, CDR2 YSYEKL. CDR3 in amino acids: CASSQVWTEFYEQYF. The CDR3 DNA reads as TGCGCCAGCAGCCAAGTCTGGACAGAATTCTACGAGCAGTACTTC.

This clonotype was seen a handful of times. The chain links TRBV4-1 to TRBJ2-7; TRBD1 matches 9 bases. Germline trimming cut 1 base from V and 5 bases from J; bases unmatched to any gene: 12. Germline CDR1 reads MGHRA; CDR2 reads YSYEKL. This CDR3 contains 17 residues. The CDR3, as DNA: TGCGCCAGCAGCCAAGGACCGGGACAGGGCCTCTTGGACGAGCAGTACTTC. This translates into CASSQGPGQGLLDEQYF.

This clonotype has only a few counts. The V and J genes are TRBV9 and TRBJ2-7, with D perhaps matching TRBD2 (5 bases). Germline CDR1 reads SGDLS; CDR2 reads YYNGEE. The ends were cut back, 0 bases at V and 0 bases at J, with 13 bases in the middle. The CDR3 runs to 16 residues. The CDR3: CASSVGHPGGSYEQYF. CDR3 coding DNA: TGTGCCAGCAGCGTAGGACATCCCGGAGGCTCCTACGAGCAGTACTTC. The full variable domain, rest sourced from reference TRBV9 and TRBJ2-7, is DSGVTQTPKHLITATGQRVTLRCSPRSGDLSVYWYQQSLDQGLQFLIQYYNGEERAKGNILERFSAQQFPDLHSELNLSSLELGDSALYFCASSVGHPGGSYEQYFGPGTRLTVT.

The chain combines TRBV3-1 with TRBJ2-5; D possibly corresponds to TRBD2 (5 bases). Between the trimmed V and J ends, which lost 2 bases and 5 bases, there was a span of 9 bases. The CDR3 consists of 13 residues. The germline V gene encodes CDR1 LGHDT and CDR2 YNNKEL (reference sequence). This chain's CDR3 is CASSQTSLETQYF. The CDR3 DNA is TGTGCCAGCAGCCAAACTAGTTTGGAGACCCAGTACTTC.

The chain couples TRBV5-1 to TRBJ2-3; 11 positions agree with TRBD2. V lost 3 bases, J lost 4 bases, and 4 bases stayed unmatched. Looked up from germline, CDR1 is SGHRS and CDR2 is YFSETQ. The CDR3 extends over 15 amino acids. The CDR3 DNA follows: TGCGCCAGCAGCTACTCACTAGCGGGGGCAGATACGCAGTATTTT. Amino acid sequence: CASSYSLAGADTQYF.

This clonotype was seen more than once but under ten times. The genes are TRBV7-2 and TRBJ2-3; 11 bases line up with TRBD2. CDR3 length equals 16 residues. The V segment lost 3 bases and the J segment 2 bases; nucleotides outside the gene matches: 4. CDR1 and CDR2 from the germline V gene are SGHTA and FQGNSA. CDR3 amino acids: CASSFIAGGFTDTQYF. The CDR3 coding sequence is TGTGCCAGCAGCTTTATAGCGGGAGGGTTCACAGATACGCAGTATTTT.